Listed here are 8 T cell receptor beta chains from one sample, sequenced in a study of beta chain features in type 1 diabetes. Findings of the study overall: In every one of the four CD4+ subsets, TCRB CDR3s were moderately but significantly shorter in Type 1 diabetes patients.

Their target antigens are unknown. Expressed TCRB transcripts were sequenced because the isolated RNA had all been reverse transcribed beforehand. Repertoires were generated with immunoSEQ multiplex PCR, while TCRdb's copy carries only in-frame clones and drops some. The sample lists 500,000 to 800,000 clones, about an eighth occurring once. Sequenced material: naive CD4+ T cells from blood. These receptors all come from a man aged 25-40 years with type 1 diabetes.

The V and J genes are TRBV6-5 and TRBJ1-2; D is undetermined. V was shortened by 4 bases and J by 2 bases, with 14 bases between the two germline ends. CDR3 size: 15 residues. Germline loops: CDR1 MNHEY, CDR2 SVGAGI. Written as DNA, the CDR3 is TGTGCCAGCAGTTTCCAGGCCGGAGGGAACTATGGCTACACCTTC. Amino acid sequence: CASSFQAGGNYGYTF.

The CDR3 nucleotides are TGTGCCAGCAGTGTAGGGAACACCGGGGAGCTGTTTTTT. This translates into CASSVGNTGELFF. This chain joins TRBV14 and TRBJ2-2; D not certain. Trimming pared 6 bases from V and 1 base from J, leaving 6 bases between. The germline V gene has CDR1 SGHDN and CDR2 FVKESK. CDR3 length equals 13 residues. The full variable domain, in which reference TRBV14 and TRBJ2-2 provide the parts outside the CDR3, is EAGVTQFPSHSVIEKGQTVTLRCDPISGHDNLYWYRRVMGKEIKFLLHFVKESKQDESGMPNNRFLAERTGGTYSTLKVQPAELEDSGVYFCASSVGNTGELFFGEGSRLTVL.

The chain carries TRBV4-3 and TRBJ2-1; 8 bases fit TRBD2. The V segment lost 0 bases and the J segment 7 bases; nucleotides outside the gene matches: 8. This CDR3 is built from 16 residues. CDR1 and CDR2 from the germline V gene are LGHNA and YSLEER. DNA for the CDR3: TGCGCCAGCAGCCAAGAAGTCGGGGGGGCCGTAAATGAGCAGTTCTTC. Encoded protein: CASSQEVGGAVNEQFF.

This chain links TRBV9 with TRBJ2-7; D might be TRBD1 or TRBD2, each matching 7 bases. The CDR3 length is 15 residues. Germline CDR1 SGDLS, CDR2 YYNGEE. The ends were cut back, 0 bases at V and 2 bases at J, with 12 bases in the middle. The CDR3 region has the DNA TGTGCCAGCAGCGTAGGGGAGGGGGCCACCTACGAGCAGTACTTC. Translated, it gives CASSVGEGATYEQYF.

In this sample, this clone turned up a few times. Other DNA sequences in this sample translate to the same CDR3. The chain has TRBV5-6 and TRBJ1-5; maybe TRBD1 (5 bases). The CDR3 is made up of 13 amino acids. The germline CDR1 and CDR2 sequences are SGHDT and YYEEEE. The V end lost 0 bases, the J end lost 6 bases, and 7 bases lay between the germline ends. The DNA of the CDR3 is TGTGCCAGCAGCTTGGCCGGGGGTCAGCCCCAGCATTTT. The encoded protein is CASSLAGGQPQHF. The whole variable domain, filled in from reference TRBV5-6 and TRBJ1-5, reads DAGVTQSPTHLIKTRGQQVTLRCSPKSGHDTVSWYQQALGQGPQFIFQYYEEEERQRGNFPDRFSGHQFPNYSSELNVNALLLGDSALYLCASSLAGGQPQHFGDGTRLSIL.

This chain connects TRBV27 to TRBJ1-5, with D perhaps TRBD1 (6 bases). This CDR3 spans 15 amino acids. Germline V CDR1 and CDR2: MNHEY, SMNVEV (reference sequence). V lost 3 bases and J lost 3, with 12 bases in between. CDR3 coding DNA: TGTGCCAGCAGTTTTGGTCAGGGGACCAATCAGCCCCAGCATTTT. Translated, it gives CASSFGQGTNQPQHF.

This clone was counted between two and nine times. This rearrangement joins TRBV25-1 to TRBJ2-3, with TRBD2 as a possible D gene (5 bases). CDR1 and CDR2 from the germline V gene are MGHDK and SYGVNS. The V end was cut by 1 base, the J end by 5 bases, with 10 bases between. The CDR3 extends over 14 amino acids. CDR3 loop: CASSESGDRDTQYF. The CDR3 DNA sequence: TGTGCCAGCAGTGAATCCGGGGATAGAGATACGCAGTATTTT.

Notes on this clone: Other nucleotide sequences in the sample specify the same CDR3. The J gene is TRBJ2-5, the V gene TRBV14; D unclear. The germline V gene encodes CDR1 SGHDN and CDR2 FVKESK. Between the trimmed V and J ends, which lost 4 bases and 2 bases, there was a span of 2 bases. CDR3 length: 11 residues. The DNA for the CDR3 is TGTGCCAGCAGCCTTCAAGAGACCCAGTACTTC. It yields the protein CASSLQETQYF.